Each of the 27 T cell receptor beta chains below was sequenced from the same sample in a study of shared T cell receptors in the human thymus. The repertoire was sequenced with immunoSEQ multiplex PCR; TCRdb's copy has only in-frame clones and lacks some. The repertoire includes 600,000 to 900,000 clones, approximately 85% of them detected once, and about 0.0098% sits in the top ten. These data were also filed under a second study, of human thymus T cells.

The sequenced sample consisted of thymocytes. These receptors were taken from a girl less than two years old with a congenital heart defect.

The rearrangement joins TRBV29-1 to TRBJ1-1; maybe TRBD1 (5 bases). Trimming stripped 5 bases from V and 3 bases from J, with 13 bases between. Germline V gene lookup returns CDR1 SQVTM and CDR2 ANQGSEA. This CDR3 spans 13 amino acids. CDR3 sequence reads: CSVHSGGDTEAFF. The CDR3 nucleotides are TGCAGCGTTCATTCAGGAGGGGACACTGAAGCTTTCTTT.

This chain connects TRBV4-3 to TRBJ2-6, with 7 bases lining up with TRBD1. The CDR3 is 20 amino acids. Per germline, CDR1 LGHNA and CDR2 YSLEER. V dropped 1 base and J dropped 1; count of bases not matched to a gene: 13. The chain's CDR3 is CASSQAFVRGRRSGANVLTF. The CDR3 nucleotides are TGCGCCAGCAGCCAAGCTTTCGTGAGGGGGCGGAGATCTGGGGCCAACGTCCTGACTTTC.

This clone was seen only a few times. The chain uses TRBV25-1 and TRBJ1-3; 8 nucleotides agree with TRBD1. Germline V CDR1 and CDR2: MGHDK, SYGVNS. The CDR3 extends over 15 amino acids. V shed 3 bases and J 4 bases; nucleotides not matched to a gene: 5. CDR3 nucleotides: TGTGCCAGCAGTGACGGACAGGGAGAAGGAAACACCATATATTTT. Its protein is CASSDGQGEGNTIYF. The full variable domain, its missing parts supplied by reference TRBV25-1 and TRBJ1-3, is EADIYQTPRYLVIGTGKKITLECSQTMGHDKMYWYQQDPGMELHLIHYSYGVNSTEKGDLSSESTVSRIRTEHFPLTLESARPSHTSQYLCASSDGQGEGNTIYFGEGSWLTVV.

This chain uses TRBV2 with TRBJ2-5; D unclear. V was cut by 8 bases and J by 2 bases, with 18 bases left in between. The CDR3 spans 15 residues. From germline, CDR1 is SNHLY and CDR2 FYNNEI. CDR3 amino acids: CASYGGRNHQETQYF. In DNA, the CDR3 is TGTGCCAGCTACGGCGGCAGAAACCATCAAGAGACCCAGTACTTC.

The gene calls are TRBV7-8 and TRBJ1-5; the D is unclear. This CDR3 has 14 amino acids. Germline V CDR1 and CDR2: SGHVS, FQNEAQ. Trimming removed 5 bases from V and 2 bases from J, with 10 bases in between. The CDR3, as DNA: TGTGCCAGCAGCCCGAGGGTTCGCAATCAGCCCCAGCATTTT. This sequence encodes CASSPRVRNQPQHF.

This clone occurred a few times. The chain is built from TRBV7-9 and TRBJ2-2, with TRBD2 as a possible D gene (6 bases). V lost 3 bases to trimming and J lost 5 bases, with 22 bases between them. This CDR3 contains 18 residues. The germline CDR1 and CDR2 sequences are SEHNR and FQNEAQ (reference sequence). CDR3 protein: CASSFKKPPGVGTGELFF. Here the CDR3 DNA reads TGTGCCAGCAGCTTCAAAAAACCTCCGGGGGTGGGGACCGGGGAGCTGTTTTTT.

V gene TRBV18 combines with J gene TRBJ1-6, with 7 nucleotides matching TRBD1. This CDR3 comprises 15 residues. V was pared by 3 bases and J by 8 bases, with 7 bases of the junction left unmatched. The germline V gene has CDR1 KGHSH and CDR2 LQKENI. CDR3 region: CASSPPDRVYSPLHF. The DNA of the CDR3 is TGTGCCAGCTCACCTCCAGACAGGGTTTATTCACCCCTCCACTTT.

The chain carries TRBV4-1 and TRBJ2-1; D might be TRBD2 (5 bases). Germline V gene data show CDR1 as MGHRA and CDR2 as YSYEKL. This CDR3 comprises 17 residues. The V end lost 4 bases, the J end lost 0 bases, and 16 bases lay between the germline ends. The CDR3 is CASSLSGGRSSYNEQFF. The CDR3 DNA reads TGCGCCAGCAGCCTCTCGGGCGGGCGATCCTCCTACAATGAGCAGTTCTTC.

The CDR3 DNA follows: TGTGCCAGCAGCTTGGGACAGGAGACCTACGAGCAGTACTTC. It codes for CASSLGQETYEQYF. This sequence joins TRBV5-4 and TRBJ2-7, with D tentatively TRBD1 (6 bases). The germline V and J ends were trimmed by 0 bases and 2 bases, with 9 bases remaining between them. The CDR3 has 14 residues. Per germline, CDR1 SGHNT and CDR2 YYREEE (reference sequence). Based on the CDR3 plus reference TRBV5-4 and TRBJ2-7, the full variable domain is ETGVTQSPTHLIKTRGQQVTLRCSSQSGHNTVSWYQQALGQGPQFIFQYYREEENGRGNFPPRFSGLQFPNYSSELNVNALELDDSALYLCASSLGQETYEQYFGPGTRLTVT.

CDR3 sequence: CASSFDRGRPYRSGNTIYF. In DNA form, the CDR3 reads TGCGCCAGCAGCTTTGACAGGGGCCGACCCTACCGCTCTGGAAACACCATATATTTT. The chain recombines TRBV4-1 with TRBJ1-3; 8 nucleotides agree with TRBD1. With 5 bases clipped from V and 0 bases from J, the junction kept 15 bases outside the gene matches. Looked up from germline, CDR1 is MGHRA and CDR2 is YSYEKL. This CDR3 spans 19 amino acids.

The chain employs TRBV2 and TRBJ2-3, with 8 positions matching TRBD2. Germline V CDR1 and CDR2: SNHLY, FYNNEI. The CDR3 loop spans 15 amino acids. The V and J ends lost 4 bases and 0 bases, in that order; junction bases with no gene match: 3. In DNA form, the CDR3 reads TGTGCCAGCAGTGGGCGGGGGGATAGCACAGATACGCAGTATTTT. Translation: CASSGRGDSTDTQYF.

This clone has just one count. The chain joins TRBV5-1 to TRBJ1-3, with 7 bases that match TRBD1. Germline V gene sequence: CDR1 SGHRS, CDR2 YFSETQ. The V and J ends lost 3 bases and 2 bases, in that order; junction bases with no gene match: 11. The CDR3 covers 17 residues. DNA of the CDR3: TGCGCCAGCAGCTGGAAACCTGGGACAGCAACTGGAAACACCATATATTTT. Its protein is CASSWKPGTATGNTIYF.

In nucleotides, the CDR3 is TGTGCCAGCAGCGGACCTCGAAGGGGCTCTACCGTACAAGAGACCCAGTACTTC. This gives the protein CASSGPRRGSTVQETQYF. The chain combines TRBV9 with TRBJ2-5; possibly TRBD1 for D (5 bases). Germline V lookup: CDR1 SGDLS, CDR2 YYNGEE. CDR3 length: 18 amino acids. Trimming stripped 3 bases from V and 2 bases from J, with 23 bases between.

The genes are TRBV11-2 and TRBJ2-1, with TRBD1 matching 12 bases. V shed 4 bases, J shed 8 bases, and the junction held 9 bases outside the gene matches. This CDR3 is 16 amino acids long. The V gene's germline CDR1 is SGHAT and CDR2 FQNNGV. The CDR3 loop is CASSSHRDRGQDEQFF. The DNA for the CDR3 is TGTGCCAGCAGCTCACACCGGGACAGGGGGCAGGATGAGCAGTTCTTC.

In DNA form, the CDR3 reads TGTGCCAGCAGCAAAAGCGGGGGGGGGCACGGGGAGCTGTTTTTT. The encoded protein is CASSKSGGGHGELFF. The chain recombines TRBV11-3 with TRBJ2-2; 10 bases agree with TRBD2. The V segment lost 5 bases and the J segment 7 bases; nucleotides outside the gene matches: 7. Germline CDR1 reads SGHNT; CDR2 reads YENEEA. The CDR3 is 15 amino acids.

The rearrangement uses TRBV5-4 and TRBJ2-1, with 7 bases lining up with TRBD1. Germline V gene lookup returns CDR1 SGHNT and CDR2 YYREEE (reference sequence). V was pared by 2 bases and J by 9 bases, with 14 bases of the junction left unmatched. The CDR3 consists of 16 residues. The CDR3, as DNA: TGTGCCAGCAGCTTAGTGGTTTGGGGACAGAGAGGTGAGCAGTTCTTC. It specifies CASSLVVWGQRGEQFF.

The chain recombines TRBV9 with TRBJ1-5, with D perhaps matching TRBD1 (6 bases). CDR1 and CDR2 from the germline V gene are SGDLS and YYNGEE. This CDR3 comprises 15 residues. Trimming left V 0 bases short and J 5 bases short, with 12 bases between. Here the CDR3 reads CASSVGEGGDQPQHF. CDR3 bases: TGTGCCAGCAGCGTAGGAGAAGGGGGAGATCAGCCCCAGCATTTT. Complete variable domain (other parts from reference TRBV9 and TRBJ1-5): DSGVTQTPKHLITATGQRVTLRCSPRSGDLSVYWYQQSLDQGLQFLIQYYNGEERAKGNILERFSAQQFPDLHSELNLSSLELGDSALYFCASSVGEGGDQPQHFGDGTRLSIL.

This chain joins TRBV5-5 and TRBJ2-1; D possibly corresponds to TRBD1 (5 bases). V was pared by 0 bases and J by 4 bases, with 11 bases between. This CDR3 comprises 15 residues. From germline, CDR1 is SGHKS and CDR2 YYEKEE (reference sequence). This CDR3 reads CASSLVGATYNEQFF. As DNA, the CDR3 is TGTGCCAGCAGCTTGGTAGGGGCGACTTACAATGAGCAGTTCTTC.

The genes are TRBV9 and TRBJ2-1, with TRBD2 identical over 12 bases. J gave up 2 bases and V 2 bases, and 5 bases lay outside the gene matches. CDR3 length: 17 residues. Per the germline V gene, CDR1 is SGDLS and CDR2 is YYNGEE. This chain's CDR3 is CASSVRPSGGAYNEQFF. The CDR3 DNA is TGTGCCAGCAGCGTCCGACCTAGCGGGGGGGCCTACAATGAGCAGTTCTTC.

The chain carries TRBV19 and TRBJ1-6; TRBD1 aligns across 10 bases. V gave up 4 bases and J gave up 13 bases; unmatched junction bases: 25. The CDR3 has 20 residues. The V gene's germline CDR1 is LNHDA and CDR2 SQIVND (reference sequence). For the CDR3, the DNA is TGTGCCAGTAGTACCCCGGCGAACCGGGACAGGGGCCCTGAGTGCGGTCCCCTCCACTTT. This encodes CASSTPANRDRGPECGPLHF. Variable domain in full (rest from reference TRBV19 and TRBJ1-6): DGGITQSPKYLFRKEGQNVTLSCEQNLNHDAMYWYRQDPGQGLRLIYYSQIVNDFQKGDIAEGYSVSREKKESFPLTVTSAQKNPTAFYLCASSTPANRDRGPECGPLHFGNGTRLTVT.

In DNA, the CDR3 is TGTGCCAGCAGCAATGTACCGGGACAGGGGGGTGGCTACACCTTC. It is translated as CASSNVPGQGGGYTF. J is TRBJ1-2 and V is TRBV27, with 11 bases identical to TRBD1. Per germline, CDR1 MNHEY and CDR2 SMNVEV (reference sequence). The CDR3 has 15 amino acids. Trimming took 6 bases from V and 7 from J; bases not matched to a gene: 10.

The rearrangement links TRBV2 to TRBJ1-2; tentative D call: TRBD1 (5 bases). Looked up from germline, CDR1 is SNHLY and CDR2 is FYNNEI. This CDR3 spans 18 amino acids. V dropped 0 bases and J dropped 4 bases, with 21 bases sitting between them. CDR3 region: CASSEALQEGMSIYGYTF. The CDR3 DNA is TGTGCCAGCAGTGAAGCGCTTCAGGAGGGGATGAGCATCTATGGCTACACCTTC.

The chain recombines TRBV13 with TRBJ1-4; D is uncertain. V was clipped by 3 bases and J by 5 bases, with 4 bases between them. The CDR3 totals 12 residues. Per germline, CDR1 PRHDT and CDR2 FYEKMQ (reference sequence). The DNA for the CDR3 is TGTGCCAGCAGCTTTCTGAATGAAAAACTGTTTTTT. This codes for CASSFLNEKLFF.

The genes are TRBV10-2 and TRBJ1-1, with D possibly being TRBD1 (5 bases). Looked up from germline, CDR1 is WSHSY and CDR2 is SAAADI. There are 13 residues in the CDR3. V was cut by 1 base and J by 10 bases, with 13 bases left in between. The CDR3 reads CASSEWGGTGAFF. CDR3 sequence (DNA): TGCGCCAGCAGTGAGTGGGGCGGGACGGGAGCTTTCTTT.

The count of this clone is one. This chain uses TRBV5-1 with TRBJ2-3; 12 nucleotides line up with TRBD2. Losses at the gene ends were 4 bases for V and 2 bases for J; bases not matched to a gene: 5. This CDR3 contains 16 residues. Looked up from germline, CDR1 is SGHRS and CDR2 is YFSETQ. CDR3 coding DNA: TGCGCCAGCAGCCGCGGACTAGCGGGGAACACAGATACGCAGTATTTT. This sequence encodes CASSRGLAGNTDTQYF.

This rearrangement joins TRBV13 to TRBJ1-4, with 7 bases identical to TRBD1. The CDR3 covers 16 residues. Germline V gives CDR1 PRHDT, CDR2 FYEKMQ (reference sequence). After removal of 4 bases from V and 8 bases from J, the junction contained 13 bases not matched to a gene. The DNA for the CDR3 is TGTGCCAGCAGCTCTACGCTGACAGGGAGGTGCGAAAAACTGTTTTTT. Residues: CASSSTLTGRCEKLFF.

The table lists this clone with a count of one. Here the CDR3 DNA reads TGTGCCAGCAGCCCTTCGTTTGATGGCTACACCTTC. It encodes CASSPSFDGYTF. The gene calls are TRBV7-2 and TRBJ1-2; D ambiguous. Trimming took off 5 bases at V and 6 bases at J, with 10 bases between the two ends. This CDR3 has 12 residues. Per the germline V gene, CDR1 is SGHTA and CDR2 is FQGNSA.